What follows describes a single TCR beta chain. The specificity of this receptor is unknown. No clone much larger than this one lies a single base away; base qualities are absent. This sample was included in a study of blood T cell repertoires in COVID-19 (dated by TCRdb to about 2020). For context, the study as a whole: Samples from collaborators originated in the United States, Italy and Spain and spanned both the acute and convalescent phases of COVID-19. The prospective study material was composed of cDNA or gDNA derived from T cells, B-cell-depleted T cells, or PBMCs. Subjects who had been exposed to COVID-19, were actively infected with it, or had recovered from it provided the deeply sampled blood TCRbeta repertoires that made up the dataset. The repertoires were released in a freely available public database meant as a resource for research on the immune response to SARS-CoV-2. The samples were drawn from two sources: the first 160 participants of the ongoing ImmuneRACE study, and fewer than 1,500 subjects contributed by 6 global collaborators. Sample metadata almost always included a de-identified subject ID, COVID-19 status, age in years and sex. Where available, HLA class I and class II types were obtained from metadata supplied by the sample provider rather than from assay-based typing. Results the study describes overall, beyond this receptor: The quantity of clinical and demographic metadata differed by source and by participant and was supplied without curation.

The immunoSEQ Assay, a bias-controlled multiplex PCR, was used to amplify TCRbeta CDR3 regions from genomic DNA. The original pipeline was this. The number of nucleated cells in each sample was estimated by amplification of reference gene primers within the assay. Sequence reads were collapsed and filtered to measure the absolute abundance of every unique TCRbeta CDR3 rearrangement. For each sample, productive Simpson clonality was calculated by taking the square root of Simpson's diversity index across productive rearrangements. The clones in this table, taken by TCRdb from immuneACCESS, are in-frame only. Not every clone is retained; where verified, under half of the shortfall comes from an unresolved V gene, and the cause of the rest is unknown. The DNA was the basis for D and trimming; V, J and clone size are from that table. The sample profile shows 140,000 to 150,000 clones; around 80% of them were found once. The ten largest clonotypes hold about 1.9% of the sample.

Each collaborating institution followed its own protocols to collect whole blood in K2EDTA tubes. For TCRbeta analysis, collaborators shipped samples in one of three forms: frozen whole blood, isolated PBMCs, or DNA extracted from either of those sample types. The CDR3 runs 14 residues from the cysteine to the phenylalanine. Only CDR3 DNA is held: 42 bases, read in frame from base 1. V is pruned by 5 bases and J by 3 bases, leaving 3 bases of the junction without a gene match. As encoded in the germline V gene (reference sequence), CDR1 is WNHNN while CDR2 is SYGVQD. The clonotype comes from a woman aged 60-75 years with acute or convalescent COVID-19. The V and J segments used are TRBV10-1 and TRBJ2-1; the central 8 bases match TRBD2. Input material: peripheral blood. The nucleotide sequence is given as TGCGCCAGCAGTCGGGAGGGACTCTACAATGAGCAGTTCTTC. The translation is CASSREGLYNEQFF.